The rows below give T cell receptor beta chains drawn from one sample of a study of T cell responses to AZD1222 COVID-19 vaccine. Clones were sequenced by immunoSEQ multiplex PCR, and TCRdb holds only the in-frame ones, with some missing. The sample holds 120,000 or so clones; about nine tenths are singletons and the top ten take 2.5%. The sequences come from peripheral blood, collected 28 days after the second AZD1222 dose. The receptors here all came from an adult who received the AZD1222 COVID-19 vaccine. The CDR3 runs from the conserved cysteine through the conserved F or W. The D gene is left open where the match is weak. Only some rows state a clone size, as once, few, many or a class for expanded clones.

>TRBV24-1|.|TRBD1|TRBJ2-7
CATSDLWRGTGATYEQYF
TGTGCCACCAGTGATTTGTGGAGGGGGACAGGTGCCACCTACGAGCAGTACTTC
>TRBV10-1|.|.|TRBJ2-7
CASSDRVGLAGEQYF
TGCGCCAGCAGTGATCGGGTGGGCCTCGCCGGCGAGCAGTACTTC
>TRBV18|.|.|TRBJ2-6
CASSPPGLLGSGANVLTF
TGTGCCAGCTCACCCCCGGGACTCCTAGGGTCTGGGGCCAACGTCCTGACTTTC
>TRBV6-5|few|.|TRBJ2-7
CASTYSGRESYEQYF
TGTGCCAGCACTTACTCGGGCAGGGAGTCCTACGAGCAGTACTTC
>TRBV5-1|.|TRBD2|TRBJ2-3
CASTLEGGGATDTQYF
TGCGCCAGCACCCTGGAGGGCGGGGGGGCGACAGATACGCAGTATTTT
>TRBV4-1|.|TRBD1|TRBJ2-3
CASSQGQGEDTQYF
TGCGCCAGCAGCCAAGGACAGGGTGAAGATACGCAGTATTTT
>TRBV20-1|.|.|TRBJ2-7
CSASENEQYF
TGCAGTGCGTCGGAGAACGAGCAGTACTTC
>TRBV29-1|once|.|TRBJ2-2
CSVPLRGELFF
TGCAGCGTCCCCCTCCGGGGGGAGCTGTTTTTT
>TRBV21-1|.|.|TRBJ2-3
CASSNDRGCTDTQYF
TGTGCCAGCAGCAATGACAGGGGGTGTACAGATACGCAGTATTTT
>TRBV5-1|.|.|TRBJ1-2
CASSLSARVMNYGYTF
TGCGCCAGCAGCTTGAGTGCCAGGGTGATGAACTATGGCTACACCTTC
>TRBV27|.|TRBD1|TRBJ1-1
CASSLTTGAEAFF
TGTGCCAGCAGTTTAACGACAGGGGCTGAAGCTTTCTTT
>TRBV3-1/TRBV3-2|.|.|TRBJ1-6
CAGPDYDVGYNSPLHF
TGTGCCGGGCCCGATTACGACGTTGGCTATAATTCACCCCTCCACTTT
>TRBV7-2|.|.|TRBJ1-2
CASSPGQYGYTF
TGTGCCAGCAGCCCTGGACAGTATGGCTACACCTTC
>TRBV28|.|.|TRBJ1-6
CASSSGNSPLHF
TGTGCCAGCAGTTCGGGCAATTCACCCCTCCACTTT
>TRBV7-2|.|.|TRBJ1-4
CASSLVGAGNEKLFF
TGTGCCAGCAGCTTAGTAGGGGCGGGTAATGAAAAACTGTTTTTT
>TRBV5-1|once|TRBD1|TRBJ2-7
CASSLGGTGSYEQYF
TGCGCCAGCAGCTTGGGTGGGACAGGTAGCTACGAGCAGTACTTC
>TRBV6-1|.|TRBD1|TRBJ2-3
CASSEAWGTGITDTQYF
TGTGCCAGCAGTGAAGCGTGGGGGACAGGGATCACAGATACGCAGTATTTT
>TRBV14|.|TRBD1|TRBJ1-2
CASSQVQGGGYTF
TGTGCCAGCAGCCAAGTACAGGGGGGGGGCTACACCTTC
>TRBV29-1|once|TRBD1|TRBJ1-2
CSVEDPGQGGLYGYTF
TGCAGCGTTGAAGACCCGGGACAGGGGGGCCTCTATGGCTACACCTTC